The clone carrying this T cell receptor (beta chain) was found a few times. Its target is not known. The data are from a study of blood T cells in healthy people across ages. Study outcomes and limitations: It was the long-lived donors that had more naive CD4+ cells and higher diversity than aged donors. Those diversity estimates obtained from one million T cells were thought to be underestimates.

With a J-beta primer mix and a sample-barcoded 5' primer, a second PCR ran about 7 to 11 cycles. TCRdb processed the 5' RACE reads anew with MiXCR; each CDR3 protein has one entry. There are around 1,700,000 distinct CDR3 sequences in the sample; about 28% occur only once, and 7.7% lies in the top ten. Trimming at V came to 8 bases and at J to 4 bases, leaving 2 bases not matched to a gene. CDR1 MNHEY and CDR2 SVGAGI come from the germline V gene. This CDR3 has 12 residues. The source material was blood. This chain connects TRBV6-5 to TRBJ1-2; 9 nucleotides align to TRBD1. The TCR comes from a woman aged 25 to 39 in good health. The CDR3 spells CASWDRAYGYTF. CDR3 sequence (DNA): TGTGCCAGCTGGGACAGGGCCTATGGCTACACCTTC.